This T cell receptor beta chain comes out of a study of molecular identifiers for immune sequencing clone quantification. Naive CD8 libraries were made from about 20,000 to 1,000,000 sorted cells, and they used 10%, 30% or 50% RNA. TCRdb itself ran the PCR reads through MiXCR, one entry per CDR3 protein. The sample consists of 60,000 to 70,000 distinct CDR3 sequences, about a sixth of them appearing once. In the case of this clonotype: This may stem from a read error, because a much larger clone lies one nucleotide away.

The sequenced sample was naive CD8+ T cells from blood, with Jurkat cell RNA spiked in. The subset was: FACS-sorted CD8+CD4-CCR7+CD45RA+ naive T cells. The source of this sequence is a human donor in good health. Some libraries in this study had Jurkat cell RNA spiked in.

In nucleotides, the CDR3 is TGTGCCAGCGCCGAGGACAGGGAGGGTGAAAAACTGTTTTTT. It translates to CASAEDREGEKLFF. This sequence joins TRBV12-3 or TRBV12-4 and TRBJ1-4; 8 nucleotides line up with TRBD1. V dropped 8 bases and J dropped 7; count of bases not matched to a gene: 9. The CDR3 is 14 residues long.